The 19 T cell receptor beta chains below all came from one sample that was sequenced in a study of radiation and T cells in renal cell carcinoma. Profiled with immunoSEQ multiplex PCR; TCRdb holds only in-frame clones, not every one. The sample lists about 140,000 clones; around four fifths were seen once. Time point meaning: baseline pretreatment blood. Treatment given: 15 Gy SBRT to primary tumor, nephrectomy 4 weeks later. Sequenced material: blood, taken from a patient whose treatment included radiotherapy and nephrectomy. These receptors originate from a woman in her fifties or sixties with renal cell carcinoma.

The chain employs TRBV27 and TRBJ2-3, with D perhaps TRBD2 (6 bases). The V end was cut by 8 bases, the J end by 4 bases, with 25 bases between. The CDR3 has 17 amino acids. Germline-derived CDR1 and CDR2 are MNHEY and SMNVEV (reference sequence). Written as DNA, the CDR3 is TGTGCCAGCGGGAGGCCGGCGGGGAGCCAACGTCCAGATACGCAGTATTTT. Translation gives CASGRPAGSQRPDTQYF.

CDR3 bases: TGCGCCAGCAGCCCCGGACAGGGGGCCCACGAGCAGTACTTC. The encoded protein is CASSPGQGAHEQYF. V is TRBV5-1 and J is TRBJ2-7, with 11 nucleotides matching TRBD1. The V and J ends lost 4 bases and 5 bases, in that order; junction bases with no gene match: 5. The CDR3 loop spans 14 amino acids. Germline V lookup: CDR1 SGHRS, CDR2 YFSETQ.

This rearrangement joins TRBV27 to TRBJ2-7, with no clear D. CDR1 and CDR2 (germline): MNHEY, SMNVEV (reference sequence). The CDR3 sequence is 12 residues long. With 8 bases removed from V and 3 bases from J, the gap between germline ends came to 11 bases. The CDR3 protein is CASGVWGYEQYF. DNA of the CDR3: TGTGCCAGCGGAGTCTGGGGCTACGAGCAGTACTTC.

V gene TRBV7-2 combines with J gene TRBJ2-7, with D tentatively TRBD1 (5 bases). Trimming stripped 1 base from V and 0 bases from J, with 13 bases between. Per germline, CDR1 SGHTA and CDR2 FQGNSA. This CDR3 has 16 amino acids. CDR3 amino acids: CASSLVVGLSSYEQYF. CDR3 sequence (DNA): TGTGCCAGCAGCTTAGTGGTGGGGCTAAGCTCCTACGAGCAGTACTTC.

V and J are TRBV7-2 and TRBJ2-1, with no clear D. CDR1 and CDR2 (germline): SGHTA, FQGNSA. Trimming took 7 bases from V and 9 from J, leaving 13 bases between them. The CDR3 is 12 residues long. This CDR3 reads CASTVQATEQFF. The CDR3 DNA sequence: TGTGCCAGCACTGTTCAGGCGACTGAGCAGTTCTTC.

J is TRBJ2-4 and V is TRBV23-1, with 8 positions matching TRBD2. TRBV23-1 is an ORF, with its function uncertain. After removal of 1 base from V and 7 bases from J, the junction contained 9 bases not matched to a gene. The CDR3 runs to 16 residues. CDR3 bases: TGCGCCAGCAGTCAATGGGAACGGGAGGGCCAGAACATTCAGTACTTC. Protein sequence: CASSQWEREGQNIQYF.

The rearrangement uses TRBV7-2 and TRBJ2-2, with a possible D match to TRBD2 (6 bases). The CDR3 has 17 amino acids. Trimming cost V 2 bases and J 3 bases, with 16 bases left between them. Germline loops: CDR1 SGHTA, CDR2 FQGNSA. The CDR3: CASSLLTSRIDTGELFF. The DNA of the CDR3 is TGTGCCAGCAGCTTACTAACTAGCCGTATCGACACCGGGGAGCTGTTTTTT.

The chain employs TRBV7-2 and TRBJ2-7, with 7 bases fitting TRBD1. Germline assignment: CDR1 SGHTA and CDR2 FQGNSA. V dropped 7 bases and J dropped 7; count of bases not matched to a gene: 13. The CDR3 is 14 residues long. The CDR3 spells CASKSGGAVREQYF. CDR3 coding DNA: TGTGCCAGCAAATCAGGGGGTGCTGTGAGGGAGCAGTACTTC.

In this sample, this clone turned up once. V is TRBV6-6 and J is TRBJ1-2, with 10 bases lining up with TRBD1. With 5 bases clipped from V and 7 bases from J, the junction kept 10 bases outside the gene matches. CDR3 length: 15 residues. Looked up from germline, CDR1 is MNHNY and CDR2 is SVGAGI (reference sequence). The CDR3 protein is CASSQLATGGGGYTF. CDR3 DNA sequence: TGTGCCAGCAGTCAACTCGCGACAGGGGGCGGTGGCTACACCTTC.

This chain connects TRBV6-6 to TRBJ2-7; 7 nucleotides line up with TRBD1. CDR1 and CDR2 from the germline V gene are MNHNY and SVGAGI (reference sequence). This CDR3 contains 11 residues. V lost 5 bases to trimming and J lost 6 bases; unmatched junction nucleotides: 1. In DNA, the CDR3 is TGTGCCAGCAGTGACAGGGTCGAGCAGTACTTC. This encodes CASSDRVEQYF.

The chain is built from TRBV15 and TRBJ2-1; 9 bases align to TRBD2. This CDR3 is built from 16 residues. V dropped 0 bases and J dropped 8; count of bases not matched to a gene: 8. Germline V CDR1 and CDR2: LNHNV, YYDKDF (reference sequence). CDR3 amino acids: CATSRERAGGSDEQFF. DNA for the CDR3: TGTGCCACCAGCAGAGAAAGGGCGGGAGGGTCTGATGAGCAGTTCTTC.

The CDR3 DNA reads as TGTGCCAGCAGCTTAGTTGACCCGACCACAGATACGCAGTATTTT. This encodes CASSLVDPTTDTQYF. V is TRBV7-9 and J is TRBJ2-3; no definite D call. Per germline, CDR1 SEHNR and CDR2 FQNEAQ (reference sequence). The CDR3 runs 15 residues. Trimming took off 1 base at V and 2 bases at J, with 10 bases between the two ends.

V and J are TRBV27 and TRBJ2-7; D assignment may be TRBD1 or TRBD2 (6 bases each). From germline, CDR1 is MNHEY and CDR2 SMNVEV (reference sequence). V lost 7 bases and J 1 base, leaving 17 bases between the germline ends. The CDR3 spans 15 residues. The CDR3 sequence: CASILTRGASYEQYF. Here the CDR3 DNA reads TGTGCCAGCATCTTAACAAGGGGGGCTTCCTACGAGCAGTACTTC.

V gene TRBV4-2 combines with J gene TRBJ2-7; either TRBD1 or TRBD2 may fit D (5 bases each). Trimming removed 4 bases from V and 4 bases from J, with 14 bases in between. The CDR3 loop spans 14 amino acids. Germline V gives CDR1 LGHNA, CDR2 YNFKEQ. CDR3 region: CASSPNEGFYEQYF. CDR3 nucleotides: TGTGCCAGCAGCCCTAACGAGGGGTTTTACGAGCAGTACTTC.

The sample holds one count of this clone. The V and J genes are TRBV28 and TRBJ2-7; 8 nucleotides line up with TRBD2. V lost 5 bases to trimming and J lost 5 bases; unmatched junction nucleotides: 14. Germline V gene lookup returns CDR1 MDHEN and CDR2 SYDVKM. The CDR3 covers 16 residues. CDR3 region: CASSEHSGAGTDEQYF. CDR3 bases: TGTGCCAGCAGTGAGCATAGCGGGGCGGGTACAGACGAGCAGTACTTC.

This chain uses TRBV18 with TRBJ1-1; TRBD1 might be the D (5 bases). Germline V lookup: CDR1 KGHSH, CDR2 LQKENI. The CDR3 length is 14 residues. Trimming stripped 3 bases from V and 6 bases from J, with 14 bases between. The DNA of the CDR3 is TGTGCCAGCTCACCCTCGGCGGTGGGGGCTGAAGCTTTCTTT. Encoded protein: CASSPSAVGAEAFF.

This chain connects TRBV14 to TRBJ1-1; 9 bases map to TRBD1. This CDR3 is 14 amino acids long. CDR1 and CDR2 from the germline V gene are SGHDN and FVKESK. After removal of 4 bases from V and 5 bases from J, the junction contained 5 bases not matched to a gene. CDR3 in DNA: TGTGCCAGCAGCCTATTGACAGGGGGGACTGAAGCTTTCTTT. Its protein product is CASSLLTGGTEAFF.

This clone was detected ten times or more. CDR3 loop: CASSPGRDTEAFF. The DNA of the CDR3 is TGCGCCAGCAGCCCGGGGAGGGACACTGAAGCTTTCTTT. The V and J genes are TRBV5-1 and TRBJ1-1; D gene unclear. Germline CDR1 and CDR2: SGHRS and YFSETQ. The CDR3 consists of 13 residues. V lost 4 bases and J lost 3, with 10 bases in between.

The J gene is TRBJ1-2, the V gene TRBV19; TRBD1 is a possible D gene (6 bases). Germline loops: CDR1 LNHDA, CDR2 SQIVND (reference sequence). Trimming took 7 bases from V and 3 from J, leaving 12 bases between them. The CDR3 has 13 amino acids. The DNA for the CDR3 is TGTGCCAGTATGAGGGGGATGCACTATGGCTACACCTTC. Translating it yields CASMRGMHYGYTF.